Here is one T cell receptor beta chain with its context. Its target is unknown. Germline CDR1 reads KGHSH; CDR2 reads LQKENI. V lost 5 bases and J 2 bases, leaving 9 bases between the germline ends. CDR3 length equals 13 residues. The data originate from a study of cytomegalovirus exposure and HLA in healthy donors. Findings and caveats of the study: For most TCR sequences rarity was the rule, although some public TCRs occurred in many donors. A missense variant in DCLRE1C was later tied to TCR beta V- and J-gene trimming.

PCR involved 60 Vbeta and 13 Jbeta primers. Some clones are missing from TCRdb's copy, which holds only in-frame ones; the method was immunoSEQ multiplex PCR. The data show 130,000 to 150,000 clones, and the top ten clones hold 0.9% to 1%. The sequence came from a male donor in good health and CMV-seronegative. The sample consisted of PBMCs. The chain is built from TRBV18 and TRBJ2-5; possible D gene TRBD1, 6 bases. CDR3 amino acids: CASSGGRQETQYF. Written as DNA, the CDR3 is TGTGCCAGCTCAGGGGGCAGACAAGAGACCCAGTACTTC.